Below are 25 T cell receptor beta chains sequenced from a single sample in a study of T cells expressing NK-cell markers. TCRdb re-called the 5' RACE reads, yielding one record per CDR3 amino acid sequence without DNA. The sample's table shows a few hundred thousand distinct CDR3 sequences. Sequenced sample: blood T cells: a sorted CD56 or NKG2C T cell subset, CD4+ or CD8+ T cells, or bulk PBMC T cells (not recorded which). Receptors originate from a man between 18 and 69 years old in good health.

V usage is TRBV11-2 and J usage is TRBJ2-2. Germline values: CDR1 SGHAT, CDR2 FQNNGV. There are 16 residues in the CDR3. CDR3 sequence reads: CASSRISGRNTGELFF.

The V call is TRBV7-3, the J call TRBJ2-3; TCRdb picks TRBD2, but there is no DNA to check that call. CDR3 size: 16 residues. Germline V gene lookup returns CDR1 SGHTA and CDR2 FQGTGA. The CDR3 loop reads CASSFLAGGPPDTQYF.

CDR3: CASTPYARGNYGYTF. V is TRBV6-1 and J is TRBJ1-2. Germline CDR1 is MNHNS and CDR2 is SASEGT. The CDR3 is 15 residues long.

The rearrangement links TRBV6-2 or TRBV6-3 to TRBJ2-7; lacking DNA, the TRBD1 call made by TCRdb goes unchecked. There are 12 residues in the CDR3. Germline V gene lookup returns CDR1 MNHEY and CDR2 SVGEGT. The CDR3 loop is CASSQDRGQKYF.

This chain links TRBV6-1 with TRBJ2-7; TCRdb calls TRBD2, which cannot be checked without DNA. The CDR3 runs 12 residues. CDR1 is MNHNS, CDR2 SASEGT, per germline. The CDR3 sequence is CASRGGPWGQYF.

CDR3 residues: CASSFGQGNGANVLTF. The chain is built from TRBV12-3 or TRBV12-4 and TRBJ2-6; TCRdb's D gene call, TRBD1, goes unchecked for lack of DNA. The CDR3 extends over 16 amino acids.

V gene TRBV9 combines with J gene TRBJ1-2; the TRBD1 assignment by TCRdb is unverifiable without DNA. The CDR3 contains 15 residues. CDR1 SGDLS and CDR2 YYNGEE come from the germline V gene. CDR3 loop: CASSFPPQGARGYTF.

The chain couples TRBV7-6 to TRBJ2-7; the D call of TRBD2 rests on TCRdb alone, since no DNA is present to check it. The CDR3 loop spans 15 amino acids. Per germline, CDR1 SGHVS and CDR2 FNYEAQ. The CDR3 reads CASSLGLAGEAEQYF.

The rearrangement joins TRBV6-6 to TRBJ1-6. CDR1 is MNHNY, CDR2 SVGAGI, per germline (reference sequence). This CDR3 comprises 13 residues. The CDR3 sequence: CASLRAVNSPLHF.

The chain links TRBV19 to TRBJ1-2; the TCRdb D gene call, TRBD1, has no DNA to confirm it. The germline V gene has CDR1 LNHDA and CDR2 SQIVND (reference sequence). CDR3 length: 16 amino acids. CDR3: CASSNHLTGSVRDYTF.

The V gene is TRBV6-5, the J gene TRBJ2-2. This CDR3 spans 14 amino acids. Germline CDR1 and CDR2: MNHEY and SVGAGI. This chain's CDR3 is CASSSTTLFGELFF.

V usage is TRBV4-1 and J usage is TRBJ2-1; TCRdb selects TRBD1, and the lack of DNA leaves this call unchecked. CDR1 and CDR2 (germline): MGHRA, YSYEKL. CDR3 size: 15 residues. The CDR3 sequence: CASSWGGGRGGEQFF.

The genes are TRBV2 and TRBJ2-3; TCRdb's assignment of TRBD2 cannot be checked, as there is no DNA. The germline V gene encodes CDR1 SNHLY and CDR2 FYNNEI. The CDR3 sequence is 16 residues long. CDR3 sequence: CATLALSRGITDTQYF.

The chain joins TRBV4-2 to TRBJ2-1; TCRdb proposes TRBD2, but this gene call is untestable without DNA. The CDR3 has 18 amino acids. Germline CDR1 LGHNA, CDR2 YNFKEQ. The CDR3 here is CASSLSQLAGSSYNEQFF.

The rearrangement links TRBV23-1 to TRBJ2-1; TCRdb's assignment of TRBD2 cannot be checked, as there is no DNA. TRBV23-1 is noted as an ORF with a role that remains uncertain. This CDR3 spans 17 amino acids. CDR3 in amino acids: CASSGTSGRSSYNEQFF.

The chain joins TRBV6-5 to TRBJ1-1. Germline V gene lookup returns CDR1 MNHEY and CDR2 SVGAGI. This CDR3 spans 17 amino acids. The CDR3 loop is CASSRGTALRNYPEAFF.

The rearrangement links TRBV28 to TRBJ1-1. Germline assignment: CDR1 MDHEN and CDR2 SYDVKM. This CDR3 has 15 residues. The CDR3 reads CASKLQGGANTEAFF. Full variable domain (missing parts from reference TRBV28 and TRBJ1-1): DVKVTQSSRYLVKRTGEKVFLECVQDMDHENMFWYRQDPGLGLRLIYFSYDVKMKEKGDIPEGYSVSREKKERFSLILESASTNQTSMYLCASKLQGGANTEAFFGQGTRLTVV.

The chain combines TRBV2 with TRBJ2-5; TCRdb outputs TRBD1, but without DNA this stays unchecked. This CDR3 spans 13 amino acids. From germline, CDR1 is SNHLY and CDR2 FYNNEI. The CDR3 sequence: CASREDYPGAQYF.

The rearrangement uses TRBV28 and TRBJ1-1; TCRdb returns TRBD1, unconfirmable since there is no DNA. Germline assignment: CDR1 MDHEN and CDR2 SYDVKM. The CDR3 length is 15 residues. Here the CDR3 reads CASSLFRDRNTEAFF.

This chain links TRBV20-1 with TRBJ2-3; no DNA is available, so the TRBD2 call from TCRdb remains unchecked. The CDR3 consists of 14 residues. Germline CDR1 and CDR2: DFQATT and SNEGSKA (reference sequence). Here the CDR3 reads CSARDGGGKDTQYF.

The genes are TRBV28 and TRBJ1-4. CDR1 and CDR2 (germline): MDHEN, SYDVKM. The CDR3 has 19 amino acids. The CDR3 reads CASYGRGGIPFPFDEKLFF. Full variable domain (outside the CDR3, taken from reference TRBV28 and TRBJ1-4): DVKVTQSSRYLVKRTGEKVFLECVQDMDHENMFWYRQDPGLGLRLIYFSYDVKMKEKGDIPEGYSVSREKKERFSLILESASTNQTSMYLCASYGRGGIPFPFDEKLFFGSGTQLSVL.

This chain joins TRBV20-1 and TRBJ2-3; there is no DNA to check the TCRdb D call of TRBD2. Germline V gene lookup returns CDR1 DFQATT and CDR2 SNEGSKA (reference sequence). The CDR3 has 18 amino acids. Here the CDR3 reads CSARNLAGALGASDTQYF.

This chain links TRBV6-1 with TRBJ2-7; the D call from TCRdb, TRBD1, cannot be confirmed without DNA. CDR3 length equals 15 residues. Germline V lookup: CDR1 MNHNS, CDR2 SASEGT. This CDR3 is CASSNLPGLDYEQYF.

V gene TRBV5-4 combines with J gene TRBJ2-1; the D call of TRBD2 rests on TCRdb alone, since no DNA is present to check it. The CDR3 consists of 16 residues. CDR1 and CDR2 from the germline V gene are SGHNT and YYREEE (reference sequence). The CDR3 sequence: CASSPGTSGGYNEQFF.

The J gene is TRBJ2-7, the V gene TRBV19; lacking DNA, the TRBD1 call made by TCRdb goes unchecked. This CDR3 comprises 15 residues. Germline V lookup: CDR1 LNHDA, CDR2 SQIVND (reference sequence). CDR3: CASSSRTGTIYEQYF.